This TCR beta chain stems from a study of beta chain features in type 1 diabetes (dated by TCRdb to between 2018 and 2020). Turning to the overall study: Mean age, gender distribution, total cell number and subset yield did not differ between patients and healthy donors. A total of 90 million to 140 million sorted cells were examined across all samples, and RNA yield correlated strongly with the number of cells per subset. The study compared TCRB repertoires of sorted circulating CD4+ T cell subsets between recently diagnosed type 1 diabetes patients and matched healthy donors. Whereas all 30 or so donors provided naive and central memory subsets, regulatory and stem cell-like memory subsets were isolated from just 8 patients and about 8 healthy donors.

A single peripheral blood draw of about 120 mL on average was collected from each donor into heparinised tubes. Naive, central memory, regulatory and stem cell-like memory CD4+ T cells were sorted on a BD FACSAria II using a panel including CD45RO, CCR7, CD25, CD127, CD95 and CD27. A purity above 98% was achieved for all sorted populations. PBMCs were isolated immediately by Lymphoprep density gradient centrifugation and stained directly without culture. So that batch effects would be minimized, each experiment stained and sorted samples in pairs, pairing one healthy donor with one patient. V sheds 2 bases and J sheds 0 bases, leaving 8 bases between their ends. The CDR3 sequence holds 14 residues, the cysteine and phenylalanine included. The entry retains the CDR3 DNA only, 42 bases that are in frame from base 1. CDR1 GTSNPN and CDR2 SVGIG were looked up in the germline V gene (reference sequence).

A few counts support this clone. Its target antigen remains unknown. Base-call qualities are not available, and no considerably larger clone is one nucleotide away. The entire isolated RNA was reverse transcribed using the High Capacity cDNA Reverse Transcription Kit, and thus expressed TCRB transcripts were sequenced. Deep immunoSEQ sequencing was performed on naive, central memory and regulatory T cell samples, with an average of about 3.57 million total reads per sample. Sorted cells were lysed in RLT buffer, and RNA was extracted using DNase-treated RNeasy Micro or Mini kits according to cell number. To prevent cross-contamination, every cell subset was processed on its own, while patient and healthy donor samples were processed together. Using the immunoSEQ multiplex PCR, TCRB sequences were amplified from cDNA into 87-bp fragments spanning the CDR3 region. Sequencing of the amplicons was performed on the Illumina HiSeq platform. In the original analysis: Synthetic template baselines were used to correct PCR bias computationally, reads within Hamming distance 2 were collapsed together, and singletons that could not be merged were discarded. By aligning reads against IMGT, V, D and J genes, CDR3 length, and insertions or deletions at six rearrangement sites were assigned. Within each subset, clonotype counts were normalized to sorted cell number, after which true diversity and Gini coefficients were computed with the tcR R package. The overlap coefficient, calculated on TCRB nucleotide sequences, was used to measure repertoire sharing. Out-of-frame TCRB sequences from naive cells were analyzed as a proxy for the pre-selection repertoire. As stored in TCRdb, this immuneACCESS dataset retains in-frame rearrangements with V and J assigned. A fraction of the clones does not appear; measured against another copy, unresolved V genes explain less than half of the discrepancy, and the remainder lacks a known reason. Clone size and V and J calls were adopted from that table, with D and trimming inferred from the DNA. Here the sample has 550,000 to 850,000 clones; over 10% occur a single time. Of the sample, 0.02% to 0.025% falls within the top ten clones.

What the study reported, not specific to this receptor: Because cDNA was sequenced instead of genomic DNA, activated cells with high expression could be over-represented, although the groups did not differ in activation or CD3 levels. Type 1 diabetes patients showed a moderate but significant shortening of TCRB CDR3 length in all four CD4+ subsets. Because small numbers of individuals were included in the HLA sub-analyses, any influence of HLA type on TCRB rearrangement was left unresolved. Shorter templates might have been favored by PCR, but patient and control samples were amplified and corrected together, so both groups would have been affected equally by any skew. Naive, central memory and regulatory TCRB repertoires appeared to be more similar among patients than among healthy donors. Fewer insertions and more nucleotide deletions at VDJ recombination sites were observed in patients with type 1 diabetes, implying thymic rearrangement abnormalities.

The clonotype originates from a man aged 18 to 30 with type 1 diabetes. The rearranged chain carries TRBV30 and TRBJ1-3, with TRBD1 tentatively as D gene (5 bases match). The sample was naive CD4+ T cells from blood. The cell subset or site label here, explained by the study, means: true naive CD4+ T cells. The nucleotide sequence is TGTGCCTGGAGTATGGGGGGCTCTGGAAACACCATATATTTT. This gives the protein CAWSMGGSGNTIYF.